The 4 T cell receptor beta chains reported below all come from one sample, sequenced in a study of blood T cell repertoires in COVID-19. Data came from immunoSEQ multiplex PCR; TCRdb stores just in-frame clones and leaves some out. The table includes 150,000 or so clones, roughly 86% detected once. Sequenced material: peripheral blood. The receptors originated from a man younger than 30 with acute or convalescent COVID-19.

V gene TRBV21-1 combines with J gene TRBJ1-2; the table's D call of TRBD1 was not tested on the DNA. TRBV21-1 is assigned pseudogene status. The CDR3 is made up of 14 amino acids. CDR3 DNA sequence: TGTGCCAGCAGCAAAGCCGGACAGCAATTTGGCTACACCTTC. Translating it yields CASSKAGQQFGYTF.

The V and J genes are TRBV6-5 and TRBJ2-4, with a weak D call TRBD2 (5 bases). V dropped 11 bases and J dropped 8 bases, with 13 bases sitting between them. The CDR3 totals 11 residues. Germline loops: CDR1 MNHEY, CDR2 SVGAGI. CDR3 loop: CAAGFRDIQYF. The CDR3 DNA reads as TGTGCCGCGGGCTTTCGGGACATTCAGTACTTC.

V and J are TRBV2 and TRBJ2-7; perhaps TRBD1 as D (6 bases). The CDR3 length is 12 residues. V lost 4 bases and J 6 bases, leaving 10 bases between the germline ends. Germline-derived CDR1 and CDR2 are SNHLY and FYNNEI. The CDR3 coding sequence is TGTGCCAGCAGTGTGGAAGGGGGCGAGCAGTACGTC. Its protein product is CASSVEGGEQYV.

This chain uses TRBV7-9 with TRBJ1-1; D is possibly TRBD1 (5 bases). In germline, CDR1 is SEHNR, CDR2 FQNEAQ (reference sequence). The CDR3 consists of 14 residues. Trimming took off 5 bases at V and 4 bases at J, with 14 bases between the two ends. CDR3 residues: CASSPEQGTTEAFF. Written as DNA, the CDR3 is TGTGCCAGCAGCCCCGAGCAGGGTACCACTGAAGCTTTCTTT.